This TCR beta chain stems from a study of CD4 T cells in relation to SARS-CoV-2 and coronaviruses. The unexposed donors gave CD4+ T cells in about 2010-2019, prior to COVID-19. Naive and memory CD4+ T cells came from enriched cryopreserved PBMCs. The CDR3 runs to 15 residues. CDR1 and CDR2 (germline): SGHNT, YENEEA. The germline V and J ends were trimmed by 4 bases and 10 bases, with 17 bases remaining between them. Naive and memory CD4+ T cell DNA was deep-sequenced without culture. Assay: immunoSEQ multiplex PCR; the TCRdb copy retains only in-frame clones and omits some. The sample records about 68,000 clones, approximately 93% being singletons. Concerning this clone itself: Its antigen is unknown.

Study outcomes and limitations: SARS-CoV-2-driven expansion was significantly weaker in crossreactive than monoreactive clones.

The sequencing input was naive CD4+ T cells from PBMCs. Indicated subset: naive CD4+ T cells isolated by negative enrichment. The V gene is TRBV11-3, the J gene TRBJ1-6; TRBD1 might be the D (5 bases). This receptor was taken from a human donor in good health. CDR3 nucleotide sequence: TGTGCCAGCAGCTCCCTCGGGGGAATGGACTCACCCCTCCACTTT. This sequence encodes CASSSLGGMDSPLHF.